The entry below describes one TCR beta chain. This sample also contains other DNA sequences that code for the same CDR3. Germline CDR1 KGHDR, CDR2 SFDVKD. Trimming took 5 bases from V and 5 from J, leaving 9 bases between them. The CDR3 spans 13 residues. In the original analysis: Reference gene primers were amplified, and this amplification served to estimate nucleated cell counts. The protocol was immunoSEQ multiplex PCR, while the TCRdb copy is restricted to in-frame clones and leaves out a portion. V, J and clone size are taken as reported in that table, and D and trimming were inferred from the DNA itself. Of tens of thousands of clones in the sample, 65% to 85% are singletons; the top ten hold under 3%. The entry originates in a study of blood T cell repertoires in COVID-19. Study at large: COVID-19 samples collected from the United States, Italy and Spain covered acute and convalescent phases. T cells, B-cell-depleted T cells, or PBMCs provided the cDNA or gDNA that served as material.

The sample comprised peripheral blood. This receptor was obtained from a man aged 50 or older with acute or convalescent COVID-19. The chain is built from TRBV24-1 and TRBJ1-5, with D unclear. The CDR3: CATSAGSYQPQHF. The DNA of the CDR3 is TGTGCCACCAGTGCCGGGTCTTATCAGCCCCAGCATTTT.